This is a list of T cell receptor beta chains from one sample in a study of shared clonotypes between healthy human individuals. The data were produced by immunoSEQ multiplex PCR, yet TCRdb's version contains in-frame clones alone and is incomplete. The sample lists 300,000 to 400,000 clones, more than 60% occurring once. The specimen was memory CD4+ T cells sorted from blood. These receptors all stem from a man younger than 45 in good health. Both conserved end residues are part of each CDR3. Clone size, where shown, is once, few, many, or a class for clones that have expanded.

abundance: -; v_gene: TRBV7-3; len: 12; CDR3aa: CASSPDTDTQYF
abundance: -; v_gene: TRBV7-9; len: 15; CDR3aa: CASRPTSSGSYEQYF
abundance: -; v_gene: TRBV4-1; len: 14; CDR3aa: CASSPSDQADTQYF
abundance: -; v_gene: TRBV28; len: 13; CDR3aa: CASSLLGGGGQFF
abundance: -; v_gene: TRBV15; len: 15; CDR3aa: CATSKEPDSSYEQYF
abundance: -; v_gene: TRBV19; len: 17; CDR3aa: CASKGGRTSVSYNEQFF
abundance: -; v_gene: TRBV6-5; len: 14; CDR3aa: CASRSGTGTVPLHF
abundance: -; v_gene: TRBV9; len: 13; CDR3aa: CASSGTNSYEQYF
abundance: -; v_gene: TRBV5-6; len: 12; CDR3aa: CASSSTTGELFF
abundance: -; v_gene: TRBV5-6; len: 12; CDR3aa: CASSLEDNEQFF
abundance: -; v_gene: TRBV6-5; len: 14; CDR3aa: CASSWGTGNEKLFF
abundance: -; v_gene: TRBV2; len: 15; CDR3aa: CASSMGQGANQPQHF
abundance: -; v_gene: TRBV7-6; len: 16; CDR3aa: CASSLVRSGNTYEQYF
abundance: few; v_gene: TRBV7-3; len: 14; CDR3aa: CASSPTGFQEAQYF
abundance: -; v_gene: TRBV7-2; len: 15; CDR3aa: CASSLVGLGTDTQYF
abundance: -; v_gene: TRBV27; len: 16; CDR3aa: CASSSTLRGGYYEQYF
abundance: -; v_gene: TRBV6-1; len: 12; CDR3aa: CASSDRGQPQHF
abundance: -; v_gene: TRBV6-5; len: 13; CDR3aa: CASSIDRGQTQYF
abundance: once; v_gene: TRBV28; len: 13; CDR3aa: CASSRAGAGELFF
abundance: many; v_gene: TRBV5-4; len: 15; CDR3aa: CASSLWRGGTGELFF
abundance: -; v_gene: TRBV29-1; len: 10; CDR3aa: CSTLTDTQYF
abundance: once; v_gene: TRBV2; len: 12; CDR3aa: CASNSDRDIQYF
abundance: -; v_gene: TRBV11-3; len: 14; CDR3aa: CASSFSGASDEQYF
abundance: -; v_gene: TRBV5-1; len: 12; CDR3aa: CASSLYPYEQYF
abundance: -; v_gene: TRBV4-1; len: 19; CDR3aa: CASSRIAGVSYGSSYEQYF
abundance: few; v_gene: TRBV9; len: 14; CDR3aa: CASSGGTGGQPQHF
abundance: -; v_gene: TRBV5-1; len: 17; CDR3aa: CASSLVRLQTSGNTIYF
abundance: -; v_gene: TRBV2; len: 15; CDR3aa: CASSVTSGIYYEQYF